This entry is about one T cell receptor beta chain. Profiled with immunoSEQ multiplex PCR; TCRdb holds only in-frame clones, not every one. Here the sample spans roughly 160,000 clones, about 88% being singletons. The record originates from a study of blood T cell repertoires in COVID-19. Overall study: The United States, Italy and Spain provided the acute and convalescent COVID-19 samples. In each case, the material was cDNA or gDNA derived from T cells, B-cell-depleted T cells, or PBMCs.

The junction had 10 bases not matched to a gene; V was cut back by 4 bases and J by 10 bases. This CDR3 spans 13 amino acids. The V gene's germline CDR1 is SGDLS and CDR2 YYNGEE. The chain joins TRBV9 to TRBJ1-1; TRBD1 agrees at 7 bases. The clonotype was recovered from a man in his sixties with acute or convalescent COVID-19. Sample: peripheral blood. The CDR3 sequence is CASSSDRAGRAFF. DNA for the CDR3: TGTGCCAGCAGCTCAGACAGGGCGGGACGAGCTTTCTTT.